This T cell receptor (beta chain) was sequenced in a study of Graves' ophthalmopathy and Graves' hyperthyroidism. Germline-derived CDR1 and CDR2 are SGHRS and YFSETQ. The CDR3 contains 16 residues. Amplification of the TCR beta CDR3 regions used RNA transcripts (as template). First-round RT-PCR relied on HTBI primers, and a second-round multiplex PCR came next. MiXCR, applied by TCRdb to the multiplex PCR reads, yields one record per CDR3 protein. The table has some 750,000 distinct CDR3 sequences, 40% seen once. Study-wide points: From stable hyperthyroidism, ophthalmopathy was separated by a 13-signature model with 87.88% sensitivity and roughly 84% specificity. Most thyroid clonotypes expanded beyond 0.001 frequency were also found in blood.

Concerning this clonotype: Antigen unknown. At one of its ends the junction is not consistent with the germline gene, which may arise from a read error.

Under 3 months in duration, the ophthalmopathy in affected donors had moderate-to-severe activity, CAS ≥3 and NOSPECS ≥4. Sequencing was done on a sample of peripheral blood. The receptor comes from an adult man with Graves' ophthalmopathy. This sequence joins TRBV5-1 and TRBJ1-4; 11 bases fit TRBD1. The CDR3 here is CAGSSTGQGANEKLLF. DNA of the CDR3: TGCGCCGGCAGCTCCACTGGACAGGGGGCTAATGAAAAACTGCTTTTT. Drawing the rest from reference TRBV5-1 and TRBJ1-4, the complete variable domain is KAGVTQTPRYLIKTRGQQVTLSCSPISGHRSVSWYQQTPGQGLQFLFEYFSETQRNKGNFPGRFSGRQFSNSRSEMNVSTLELGDSALYLCAGSSTGQGANEKLLFGSGTQLSVL.